Below are 14 T cell receptor beta chains sequenced from a single sample in a study of T-cell reconstitution after alpha-beta-depleted transplantation in children. Preparation of the TCRbeta library was carried out with unique molecular identifiers. TCRdb reanalysed the PCR reads using MiXCR and keeps one entry per CDR3 protein. Of some 260,000 distinct CDR3 sequences in the sample, 24% were seen once. The specimen was PBMCs, mostly from graft donor cells, collected 360 days after TCRalphabeta/CD19-depleted stem cell transplant. The source of these receptors is a female patient aged 2-10 years who had a stem cell transplant for congenital amegakaryocytic thrombocytopenia, so the T cells may come from the graft donor.

This clonotype was counted a few times. The gene calls are TRBV6-6 and TRBJ2-1; D remains unclear. V dropped 8 bases and J dropped 6 bases, with 8 bases sitting between them. This CDR3 has 11 amino acids. Germline values: CDR1 MNHNY, CDR2 SVGAGI (reference sequence). CDR3 sequence (DNA): TGTGCCAGCGGGAACCTCAATGAGCAGTTCTTC. Translation gives CASGNLNEQFF.

The chain has TRBV2 and TRBJ1-5; D remains unclear. Germline-derived CDR1 and CDR2 are SNHLY and FYNNEI. The CDR3 is 14 amino acids. V was pared by 8 bases and J by 0 bases, with 11 bases between. CDR3 region: CASEAVFSNQPQHF. Written as DNA, the CDR3 is TGTGCCAGCGAGGCCGTATTTAGCAATCAGCCCCAGCATTTT.

The genes are TRBV20-1 and TRBJ1-6, with D uncertain. The CDR3 spans 13 residues. Trimming shortened V by 0 bases and J by 9 bases, and 9 bases separated the two germline ends. Germline lookup yields CDR1 DFQATT and CDR2 SNEGSKA (reference sequence). CDR3 sequence (DNA): TGCAGTGCTAGAGATGGGCGGGGTTCACCCCTCCACTTT. It encodes CSARDGRGSPLHF.

The sample holds a few counts of this clonotype. The rearrangement links TRBV18 to TRBJ1-5; D may be TRBD1 (6 bases). CDR3 size: 15 residues. V shed 5 bases and J shed 1 base, with 12 bases lying between them. Germline CDR1 and CDR2: KGHSH and LQKENI. The CDR3, as DNA: TGTGCCAGCTCAAACAGGGTAGTGAGCAATCAGCCCCAGCATTTT. Translation: CASSNRVVSNQPQHF.

This chain connects TRBV29-1 to TRBJ1-2; D gene unclear. Germline V CDR1 and CDR2: SQVTM, ANQGSEA. V shed 1 base and J shed 7 bases, with 7 bases lying between them. This CDR3 comprises 11 residues. The CDR3 DNA sequence: TGCAGCGTTGAAGGGTCTGCTGGCTACACCTTC. Encoded protein: CSVEGSAGYTF.

This clonotype has more than one count but fewer than ten. V is TRBV4-1 and J is TRBJ2-1; 9 bases agree with TRBD2. Looked up from germline, CDR1 is MGHRA and CDR2 is YSYEKL. V lost 8 bases and J lost 6; bases outside the gene matches: 5. The CDR3 spans 13 residues. CDR3 amino acids: CASSGLASNEQFF. The DNA for the CDR3 is TGCGCCAGCTCGGGACTAGCTTCCAATGAGCAGTTCTTC.

This clonotype was counted a few times. This rearrangement joins TRBV11-1 to TRBJ2-1; no clear D gene. CDR1 SGHAT and CDR2 FQDESV come from the germline V gene (reference sequence). The CDR3 contains 14 residues. Between the trimmed V and J ends, which lost 3 bases and 8 bases, there was a span of 14 bases. The DNA for the CDR3 is TGTGCCAGCAGCTTGCTAGGATCGTCTGATGAGCAGTTCTTC. Its translation: CASSLLGSSDEQFF.

This clonotype was seen a handful of times. J is TRBJ2-3 and V is TRBV12-3 or TRBV12-4; D perhaps matches TRBD2 (5 bases). Trimming removed 6 bases from V and 2 bases from J, with 12 bases in between. This CDR3 region has 14 residues. CDR3 DNA sequence: TGTGCCAGCAGGAGGGTCCAACTCACAGATACGCAGTATTTT. It is translated as CASRRVQLTDTQYF.

The table lists this clonotype with a few counts. The chain links TRBV28 to TRBJ1-5, with D hard to call. Germline V gene data show CDR1 as MDHEN and CDR2 as SYDVKM. The V end was cut by 3 bases, the J end by 0 bases, with 15 bases between. The CDR3 has 17 amino acids. CDR3 sequence: CASSLRYNYFSNQPQHF. CDR3 coding DNA: TGTGCCAGCAGTTTGCGGTACAACTACTTTAGCAATCAGCCCCAGCATTTT.

In its sample, this clonotype was seen a few times. The V and J genes are TRBV30 and TRBJ1-1, with D hard to call. V shed 3 bases and J shed 2 bases, with 7 bases lying between them. The CDR3 consists of 12 residues. Germline assignment: CDR1 GTSNPN and CDR2 SVGIG (reference sequence). CDR3 DNA sequence: TGTGCCTGGAGCCTGATTAACACTGAAGCTTTCTTT. Translating gives CAWSLINTEAFF.

The V gene is TRBV12-3 or TRBV12-4, the J gene TRBJ1-1, with 10 bases lining up with TRBD1. This CDR3 comprises 14 residues. Losses at the gene ends were 3 bases for V and 10 bases for J; bases not matched to a gene: 8. The CDR3 sequence: CASSLTGGVEGAFF. CDR3 sequence (DNA): TGTGCCAGCAGTTTGACAGGGGGCGTGGAAGGAGCTTTCTTT.

In this sample, this clonotype turned up many times. The chain joins TRBV12-3 or TRBV12-4 to TRBJ1-1, with D hard to call. V was shortened by 3 bases and J by 0 bases, with 5 bases between the two germline ends. This CDR3 spans 13 amino acids. In nucleotides, the CDR3 is TGTGCCAGCAGTTTGGGTCTGAACACTGAAGCTTTCTTT. Encoded protein: CASSLGLNTEAFF.

This clonotype appeared a few times. The CDR3 nucleotides read TGCAGTGCTAGGGAGGGTAATGAAAAACTGTTTTTT. It translates to CSAREGNEKLFF. The chain couples TRBV20-1 to TRBJ1-4, with unresolved D. The CDR3 runs to 12 residues. Germline values: CDR1 DFQATT, CDR2 SNEGSKA (reference sequence). V gave up 3 bases and J gave up 4 bases, with 6 bases separating them.

This clonotype was picked up a small number of times. CDR3 coding DNA: TGCAGTGCTACTGGACAGTACACTGAAGCTTTCTTT. It encodes CSATGQYTEAFF. The chain carries TRBV20-1 and TRBJ1-1; tentative D call: TRBD1 (6 bases). The CDR3 is 12 amino acids. Germline V lookup: CDR1 DFQATT, CDR2 SNEGSKA (reference sequence). The ends were cut back, 4 bases at V and 3 bases at J, with 9 bases in the middle.